This T cell receptor beta chain was identified during a study of relationships among human T cell subsets. The CDR3 has 21 amino acids. The V gene's germline CDR1 is SGHNT and CDR2 YENEEA. After removal of 4 bases from V and 8 bases from J, the junction contained 27 bases not matched to a gene. The T cell receptor alpha and beta CDR3 regions were amplified from mRNA by semiquantitative ARM-PCR. ARM-PCR used tagged nested gene-specific primers, then communal superprimers for exponential amplification. TCRdb fed the multiplex PCR reads into MiXCR, producing one record per CDR3 protein. Among over 7,000 distinct CDR3 sequences listed, approximately 70% were seen once. From pooled CD4+ and CD8+ T cells, anti-CD45RA microbeads isolated naive plus transitional cells.

This rearrangement joins TRBV11-3 to TRBJ2-1; 9 bases map to TRBD2. Sequencing was carried out using naive and transitional (CD45RA+) T cells sorted from blood. The source of this sequence is a man in his forties in good health. The CDR3 region has the DNA TGTGCCAGCAGCTGGGGTAACAGGGTATCGCCTAGCGGGGACATGATGGATGAGCAGTTCTTC. Protein: CASSWGNRVSPSGDMMDEQFF.